The entry below gives a single T cell receptor beta chain sequence along with its context. This sample was taken from a study of blood T cell repertoires in COVID-19. Study in general: Specimens from acute and convalescent COVID-19 originated in the United States, Italy and Spain. PBMCs, B-cell-depleted T cells, or T cells provided the cDNA or gDNA that made up the material.

Germline values: CDR1 MGHDK, CDR2 SYGVNS. The CDR3 totals 14 residues. The V end lost 4 bases, the J end lost 0 bases, and 8 bases lay between the germline ends. Under the authors' procedure: How many nucleated cells were present was estimated from reference gene primer amplification. Assay: immunoSEQ multiplex PCR; the TCRdb copy retains only in-frame clones and omits some. V, J and clone size derive from that table, while D and trimming were established from the DNA sequence. The sample includes about 84,000 clones, 70% to 80% of them seen just once. The chain couples TRBV25-1 to TRBJ2-3; D uncertain. Input material: peripheral blood. The TCR was taken from a man aged 45-60 years with active or convalescent COVID-19. The DNA for the CDR3 is TGTGCCAGCAGTGGATACCATAGCACAGATACGCAGTATTTT. Residues: CASSGYHSTDTQYF.